These T cell receptor beta chains were read from a single sample in a study of cytomegalovirus exposure and HLA in healthy donors. Some clones are missing from TCRdb's copy, which holds only in-frame ones; the method was immunoSEQ multiplex PCR. The sample table sets out some 120,000 clones. The sequenced sample was PBMCs. These receptors were collected from a man aged 40-49 years in good health and CMV-seronegative. Both conserved end residues are part of each CDR3. The D gene is left open where the match is weak.

CDR3nt,CDR3aa,v_gene,d_gene,j_gene
TGTGCCAGCAGCTCCGCGGAAGGCCCTAGCGGGAGGATACGGGATACGCAGTATTTT,CASSSAEGPSGRIRDTQYF,TRBV7-3,TRBD2,TRBJ2-3
TGCGCCAGCAGCTGGGGACAGGGGAGCATGAACACTGAAGCTTTCTTT,CASSWGQGSMNTEAFF,TRBV5-1,TRBD1,TRBJ1-1
TGTGCTAGCAGCTTTAGGCGGGACTCCTACGAGCAGTACTTC,CASSFRRDSYEQYF,TRBV7-7,.,TRBJ2-7
TGCGCCAGCAGCTTGGGCCCAGCAGGGGAATCTGGAAACACCATATATTTT,CASSLGPAGESGNTIYF,TRBV5-1,.,TRBJ1-3
TGCGCCAGCAGCTTAAACCCCAGGGCCGGAAGGGAAAAACTGTTTTTT,CASSLNPRAGREKLFF,TRBV5-1,.,TRBJ1-4
TGTGCCAGCAGTGGATGGGGGACAGTCAATCAGCCCCAGCATTTT,CASSGWGTVNQPQHF,TRBV6-1,TRBD1,TRBJ1-5
TGTGCCAGCAGCTTGGGTGAAAGAGGGAGCGTTAGCGGGGAGCTGTTTTTT,CASSLGERGSVSGELFF,TRBV5-4,.,TRBJ2-2
TGTGCCAGCAGTATTACGTGGCAGGGGTTCGAAAAACTGTTTTTT,CASSITWQGFEKLFF,TRBV27,.,TRBJ1-4
TGTGCCAGCAGCCCAAGGATAGCGGGAGGGACGAACACCGGGGAGCTGTTTTTT,CASSPRIAGGTNTGELFF,TRBV7-9,TRBD2,TRBJ2-2
TGTGCCAGCAGCTTGGGGCGGACGAATTCACCCCTCCACTTT,CASSLGRTNSPLHF,TRBV11-3,.,TRBJ1-6
TGTGCCAGTAGTACCAGGGGAACTAATGAAAAACTGTTTTTT,CASSTRGTNEKLFF,TRBV19,.,TRBJ1-4
TGTGCCAGCAGCTTGGAGCGATCGAACACCGGGGAGCTGTTTTTT,CASSLERSNTGELFF,TRBV5-4,.,TRBJ2-2
TGTGCCAGCAGCCAAGATCCAGCGGGCCCCGAGCAGTACTTC,CASSQDPAGPEQYF,TRBV4-2,.,TRBJ2-7
TGTGCCAGCAGCTTGGGGGGACAGGGCTTTGTCTGGGGCTACACCTTC,CASSLGGQGFVWGYTF,TRBV5-6,TRBD1,TRBJ1-2
TGTGCCAGCAGCTTAGTTTTAGTCGGTGATGAGCAGTTCTTC,CASSLVLVGDEQFF,TRBV5-6,.,TRBJ2-1
TGTGCCAGCAGTTTAACGGGACAGGGGATGCTCGTTGGCTACACCTTC,CASSLTGQGMLVGYTF,TRBV28,TRBD1,TRBJ1-2
TGTGCCAGAAGCTTGGGACTAGTGGGGGAGACCCAGTACTTC,CARSLGLVGETQYF,TRBV5-3,.,TRBJ2-5
TGTGCCAGCCGATCTAGGGCGGGGGTAGATACGCAGTATTTT,CASRSRAGVDTQYF,TRBV19,TRBD2,TRBJ2-3
TGTGCCAGTGAAAGCGGGAGGGCCACCTACGAGCAGTACTTC,CASESGRATYEQYF,TRBV6-6,TRBD2,TRBJ2-7
TGTGCCAGCAGTACAGTGCAATCAGGGTACCGCGGGGAGCTGTTTTTT,CASSTVQSGYRGELFF,TRBV6-6,.,TRBJ2-2
TGTGCCAGCAGTTTGAGGGGGACCTCCTACGAGCAGTACTTC,CASSLRGTSYEQYF,TRBV27,.,TRBJ2-7
TGTGCCAGCAGCTTGGAACTCCTGAGCTCCTACAATGAGCAGTTCTTC,CASSLELLSSYNEQFF,TRBV5-4,.,TRBJ2-1
TGCGCCAGCAGTGAGGGGAGGAGTGAAGCTTTCTTT,CASSEGRSEAFF,TRBV10-2,.,TRBJ1-1
TGTGCCAGCAGCCGCGGACAGGGGGCCAGCGAGCAGTACTTC,CASSRGQGASEQYF,TRBV6-5,TRBD1,TRBJ2-7
TGTGCCAGCAGTTCATTAGCGGGAGGCCTGCAGTACTTC,CASSSLAGGLQYF,TRBV6-5,TRBD2,TRBJ2-7